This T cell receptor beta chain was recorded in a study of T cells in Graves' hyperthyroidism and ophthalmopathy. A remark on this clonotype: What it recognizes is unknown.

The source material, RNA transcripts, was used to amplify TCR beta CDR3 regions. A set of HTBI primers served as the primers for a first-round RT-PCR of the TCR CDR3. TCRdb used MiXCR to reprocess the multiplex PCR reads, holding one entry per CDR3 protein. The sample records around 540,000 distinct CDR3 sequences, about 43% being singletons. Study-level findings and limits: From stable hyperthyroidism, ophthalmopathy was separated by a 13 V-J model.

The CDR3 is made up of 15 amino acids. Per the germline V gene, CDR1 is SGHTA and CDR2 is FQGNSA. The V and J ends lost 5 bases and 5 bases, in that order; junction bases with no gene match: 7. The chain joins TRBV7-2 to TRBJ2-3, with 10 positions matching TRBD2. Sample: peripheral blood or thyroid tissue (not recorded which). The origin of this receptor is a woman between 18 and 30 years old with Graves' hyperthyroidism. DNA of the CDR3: TGTGCCAGCAGCAAAGGGCTAGCGGGAGAAGATACGCAGTATTTT. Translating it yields CASSKGLAGEDTQYF.